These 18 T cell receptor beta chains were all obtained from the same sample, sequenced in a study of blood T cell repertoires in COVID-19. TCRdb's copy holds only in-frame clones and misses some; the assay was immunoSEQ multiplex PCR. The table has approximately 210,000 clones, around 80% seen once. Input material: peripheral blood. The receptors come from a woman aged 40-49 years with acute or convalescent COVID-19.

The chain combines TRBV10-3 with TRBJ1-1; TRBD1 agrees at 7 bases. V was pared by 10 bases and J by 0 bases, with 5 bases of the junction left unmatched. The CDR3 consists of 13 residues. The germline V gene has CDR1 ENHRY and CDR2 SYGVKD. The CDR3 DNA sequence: TGTGCCACCCTGGGACAGATGAACACTGAAGCTTTCTTT. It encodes CATLGQMNTEAFF.

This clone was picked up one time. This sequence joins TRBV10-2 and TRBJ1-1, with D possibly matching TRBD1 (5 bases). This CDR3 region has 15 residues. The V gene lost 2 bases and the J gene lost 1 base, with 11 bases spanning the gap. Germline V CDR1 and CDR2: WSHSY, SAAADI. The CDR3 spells CASSEDSGRNTEAFF. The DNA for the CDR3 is TGCGCCAGCAGTGAGGACTCAGGGCGGAACACTGAAGCTTTCTTT.

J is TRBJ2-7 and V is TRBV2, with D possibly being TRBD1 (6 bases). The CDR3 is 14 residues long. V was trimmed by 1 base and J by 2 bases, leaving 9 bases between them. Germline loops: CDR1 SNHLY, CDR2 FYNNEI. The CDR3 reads CASSEVRTAYEQYF. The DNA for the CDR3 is TGTGCCAGCAGTGAAGTTCGGACAGCCTACGAGCAGTACTTC.

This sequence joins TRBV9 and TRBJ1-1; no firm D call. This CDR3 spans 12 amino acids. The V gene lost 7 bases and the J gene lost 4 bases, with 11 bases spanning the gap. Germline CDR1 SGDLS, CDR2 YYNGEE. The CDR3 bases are TGTGCCAGCGGTCCGGGAATCACTGAAGCTTTCTTT. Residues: CASGPGITEAFF.

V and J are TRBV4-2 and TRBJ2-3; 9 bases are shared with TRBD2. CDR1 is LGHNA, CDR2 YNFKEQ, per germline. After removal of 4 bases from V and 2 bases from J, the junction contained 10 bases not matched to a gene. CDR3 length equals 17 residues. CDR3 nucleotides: TGTGCCAGCAGCCCCGAAAATGGCGGGGGGGTCACAGATACGCAGTATTTT. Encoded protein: CASSPENGGGVTDTQYF.

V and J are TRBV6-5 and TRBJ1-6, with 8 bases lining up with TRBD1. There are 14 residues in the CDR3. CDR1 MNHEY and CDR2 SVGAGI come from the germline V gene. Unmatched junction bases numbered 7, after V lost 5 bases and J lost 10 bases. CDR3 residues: CASSPGQGYSPLHF. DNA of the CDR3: TGTGCCAGCAGTCCAGGACAGGGCTACTCACCCCTCCACTTT.

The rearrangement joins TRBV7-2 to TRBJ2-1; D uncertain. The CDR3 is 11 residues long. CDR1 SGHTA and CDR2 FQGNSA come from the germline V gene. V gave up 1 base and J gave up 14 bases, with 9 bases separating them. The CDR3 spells CASSLVTAEFF. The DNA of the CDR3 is TGTGCCAGCAGCTTAGTAACGGCGGAGTTCTTC.

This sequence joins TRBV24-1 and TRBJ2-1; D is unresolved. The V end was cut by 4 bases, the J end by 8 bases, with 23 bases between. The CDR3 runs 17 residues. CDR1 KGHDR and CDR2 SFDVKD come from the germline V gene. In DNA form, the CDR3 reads TGTGCCACCAGTGACTCCTCCGGGTTAGACGGTCTCTATGAGCAGTTCTTC. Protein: CATSDSSGLDGLYEQFF.

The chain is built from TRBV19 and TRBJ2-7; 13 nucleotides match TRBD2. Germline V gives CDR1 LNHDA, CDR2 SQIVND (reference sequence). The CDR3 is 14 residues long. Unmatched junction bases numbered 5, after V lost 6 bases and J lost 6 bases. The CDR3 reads CASRRLAGGVEQYF. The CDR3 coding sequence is TGTGCCAGTAGGCGACTAGCGGGAGGAGTCGAGCAGTACTTC.

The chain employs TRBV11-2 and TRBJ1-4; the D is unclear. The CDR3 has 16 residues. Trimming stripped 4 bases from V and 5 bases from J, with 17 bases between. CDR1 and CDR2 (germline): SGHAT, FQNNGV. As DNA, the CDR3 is TGTGCCAGCAGCTCCCGCGACCACGGAGCAAATGAAAAACTGTTTTTT. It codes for CASSSRDHGANEKLFF.

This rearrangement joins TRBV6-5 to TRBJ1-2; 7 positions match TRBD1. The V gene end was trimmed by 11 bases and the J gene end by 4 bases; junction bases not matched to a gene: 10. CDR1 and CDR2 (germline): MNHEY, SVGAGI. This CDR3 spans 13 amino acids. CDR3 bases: TGTGCCGCAGGACAGGCGCATCCCTATGGCTACACCTTC. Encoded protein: CAAGQAHPYGYTF.

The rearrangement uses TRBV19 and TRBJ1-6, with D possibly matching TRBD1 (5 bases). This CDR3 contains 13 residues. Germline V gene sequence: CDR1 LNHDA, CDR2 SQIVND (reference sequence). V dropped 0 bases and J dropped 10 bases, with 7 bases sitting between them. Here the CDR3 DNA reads TGTGCCAGTAGTATAGACAGGGTCTCACCCCTCCACTTT. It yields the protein CASSIDRVSPLHF.

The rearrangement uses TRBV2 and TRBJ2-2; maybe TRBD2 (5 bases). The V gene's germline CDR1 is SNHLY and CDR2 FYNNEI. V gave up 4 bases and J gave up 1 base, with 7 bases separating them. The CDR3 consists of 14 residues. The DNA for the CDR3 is TGTGCCAGCAGTGCCGCGGGGAACACCGGGGAGCTGTTTTTT. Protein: CASSAAGNTGELFF.

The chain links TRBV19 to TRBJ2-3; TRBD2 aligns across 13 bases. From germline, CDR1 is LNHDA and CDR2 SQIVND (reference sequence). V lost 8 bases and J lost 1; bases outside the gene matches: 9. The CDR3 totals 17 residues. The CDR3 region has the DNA TGTGCCAGTTCCAGGGGAGGGACTAGCGGGGGCACAGATACGCAGTATTTT. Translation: CASSRGGTSGGTDTQYF.

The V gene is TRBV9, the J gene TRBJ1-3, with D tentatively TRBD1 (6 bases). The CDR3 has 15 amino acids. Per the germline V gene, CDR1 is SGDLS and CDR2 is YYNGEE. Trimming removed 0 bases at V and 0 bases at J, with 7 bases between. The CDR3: CASSVGGHSGNTIYF. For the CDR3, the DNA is TGTGCCAGCAGCGTAGGGGGACACTCTGGAAACACCATATATTTT.

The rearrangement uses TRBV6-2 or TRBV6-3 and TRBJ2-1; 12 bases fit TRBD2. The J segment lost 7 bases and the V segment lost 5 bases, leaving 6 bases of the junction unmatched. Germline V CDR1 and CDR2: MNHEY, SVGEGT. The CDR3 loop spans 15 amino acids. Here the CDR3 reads CASSTPSGRANEQFF. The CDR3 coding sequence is TGTGCCAGCAGTACCCCTAGCGGGAGGGCGAATGAGCAGTTCTTC.

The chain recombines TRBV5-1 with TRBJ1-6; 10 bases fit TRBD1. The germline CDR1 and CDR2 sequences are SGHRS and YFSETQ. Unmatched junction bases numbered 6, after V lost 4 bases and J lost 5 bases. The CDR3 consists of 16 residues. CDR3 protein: CASSGGTGANNSPLHF. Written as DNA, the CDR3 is TGCGCCAGCAGCGGCGGGACAGGGGCAAATAATTCACCCCTCCACTTT.

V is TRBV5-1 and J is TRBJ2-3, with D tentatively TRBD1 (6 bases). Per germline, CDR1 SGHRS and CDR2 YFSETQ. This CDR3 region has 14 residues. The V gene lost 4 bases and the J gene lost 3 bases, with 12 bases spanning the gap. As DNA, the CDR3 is TGCGCCAGCAGCCCCGGGCAGGGGACAGATACGCAGTATTTT. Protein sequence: CASSPGQGTDTQYF.